What follows are 21 T cell receptor beta chains derived from one specimen sequenced in a study of cytomegalovirus exposure and HLA in healthy donors. The PCR made use of 60 Vbeta and 13 Jbeta primers. Some clones are missing from TCRdb's copy, which holds only in-frame ones; the method was immunoSEQ multiplex PCR. The sample has 80,000 to 95,000 clones; around 81% are singletons. Sequenced material: PBMCs. The receptors stem from a man between 18 and 29 years old in good health and CMV-seropositive.

The chain is built from TRBV2 and TRBJ2-7; D gene ambiguous. Germline V gives CDR1 SNHLY, CDR2 FYNNEI. CDR3 length: 12 residues. Trimming left V 9 bases short and J 0 bases short, with 9 bases between. The CDR3, as DNA: TGTGCCAGACAGCAGATCTCCTACGAGCAGTACTTC. This translates into CARQQISYEQYF.

This rearrangement joins TRBV6-6 to TRBJ2-1; a weak D match, TRBD2 (5 bases). This CDR3 is 12 amino acids long. CDR1 MNHNY and CDR2 SVGAGI come from the germline V gene (reference sequence). Deletions cut 5 bases from V and 9 bases from J, with 11 bases between. CDR3 protein: CASSERASEQFF. CDR3 nucleotide sequence: TGTGCCAGCAGTGAGAGGGCAAGTGAGCAGTTCTTC.

Here the CDR3 DNA reads TGTGCCAGCAGTCTCGGACTAGCGGGAGGCTACAATGAGCAGTTCTTC. This translates into CASSLGLAGGYNEQFF. The chain couples TRBV2 to TRBJ2-1; 14 bases map to TRBD2. Trimming cost V 5 bases and J 3 bases; bases outside gene matches: 3. Per germline, CDR1 SNHLY and CDR2 FYNNEI. The CDR3 sequence is 16 residues long.

This clone has a single count. The chain couples TRBV5-4 to TRBJ2-7, with TRBD2 matching over 8 bases. Germline values: CDR1 SGHNT, CDR2 YYREEE (reference sequence). V dropped 4 bases and J dropped 9; count of bases not matched to a gene: 18. The CDR3 runs 16 residues. The CDR3 nucleotides are TGTGCCAGCAGCAGGACTAGCATTGGTGGAGAGATTACGCAGTACTTC. This gives the protein CASSRTSIGGEITQYF.

J is TRBJ2-7 and V is TRBV18; D possibly corresponds to TRBD1 (6 bases). Trimming pared 6 bases from V and 2 bases from J, leaving 11 bases between. The CDR3 totals 13 residues. Germline V lookup: CDR1 KGHSH, CDR2 LQKENI. The CDR3 protein is CASSQGFPYEQYF. The CDR3 DNA reads TGTGCCAGCTCCCAGGGGTTCCCCTACGAGCAGTACTTC.

The J gene is TRBJ2-1, the V gene TRBV5-1; D is uncertain. Germline-derived CDR1 and CDR2 are SGHRS and YFSETQ. The CDR3 has 12 amino acids. With 5 bases removed from V and 6 bases from J, the gap between germline ends came to 9 bases. The CDR3 sequence: CASRYNTNEQFF. As DNA, the CDR3 is TGCGCCAGCAGATATAACACCAATGAGCAGTTCTTC.

V is TRBV27 and J is TRBJ1-1; a possible D gene is TRBD1 (5 bases). The ends were cut back, 6 bases at V and 5 bases at J, with 16 bases in the middle. The CDR3 is 14 residues long. Per the germline V gene, CDR1 is MNHEY and CDR2 is SMNVEV (reference sequence). The CDR3, as DNA: TGTGCCAGCAGCCTCACCGGAGGGGTGACTGAAGCTTTCTTT. Its translation: CASSLTGGVTEAFF.

This chain uses TRBV7-9 with TRBJ1-1, with D hard to call. V lost 2 bases, J lost 0 bases, and 4 bases lay in between. This CDR3 contains 13 residues. The germline V gene has CDR1 SEHNR and CDR2 FQNEAQ (reference sequence). CDR3 protein: CASSLSLNTEAFF. CDR3 sequence (DNA): TGTGCCAGCAGCTTATCTTTGAACACTGAAGCTTTCTTT.

J is TRBJ2-3 and V is TRBV19; D may be TRBD2 (7 bases). Per germline, CDR1 LNHDA and CDR2 SQIVND (reference sequence). The CDR3 length is 13 residues. V was pared by 10 bases and J by 5 bases, with 16 bases between. The CDR3 reads CATKWGGGDTQYF. In DNA, the CDR3 is TGTGCCACTAAGTGGGGGGGCGGAGATACGCAGTATTTT.

The chain combines TRBV18 with TRBJ2-7, with D possibly TRBD2 on 6 matching bases. This CDR3 comprises 15 residues. The germline V and J ends were trimmed by 4 bases and 4 bases, with 17 bases remaining between them. In germline, CDR1 is KGHSH, CDR2 LQKENI. CDR3 sequence reads: CASSLAGLREYEQYF. The CDR3 DNA follows: TGTGCCAGCTCACTGGCGGGACTCCGGGAGTACGAGCAGTACTTC. The complete variable domain, with remaining parts taken from reference TRBV18 and TRBJ2-7, reads NAGVMQNPRHLVRRRGQEARLRCSPMKGHSHVYWYRQLPEEGLKFMVYLQKENIIDESGMPKERFSAEFPKEGPSILRIQQVVRGDSAAYFCASSLAGLREYEQYFGPGTRLTVT.

A few counts support this clone. This chain connects TRBV25-1 to TRBJ1-1; TRBD1 might be the D (5 bases). There are 15 residues in the CDR3. V was cut by 2 bases and J by 5 bases, with 15 bases left in between. In germline, CDR1 is MGHDK, CDR2 SYGVNS. CDR3 sequence: CASSESFLRGTEAFF. CDR3 sequence (DNA): TGTGCCAGCAGTGAAAGCTTTCTTCGGGGGACTGAAGCTTTCTTT.

This clone was recorded a few times. The V call is TRBV6-5, the J call TRBJ2-7; 7 bases align to TRBD1. The CDR3 totals 13 residues. CDR1 MNHEY and CDR2 SVGAGI come from the germline V gene. J lost 3 bases, V lost 7 bases, and 6 bases had no gene match. The CDR3 DNA reads as TGTGCCAGCAAGTTCACAGGGGACTACGAGCAGTACTTC. Its protein is CASKFTGDYEQYF.

This clone was recorded a few times. This chain uses TRBV7-9 with TRBJ2-7; TRBD2 aligns across 7 bases. The CDR3 is 13 amino acids. The trim removed 8 bases at V and 3 bases at J, leaving 7 bases unmatched. Per germline, CDR1 SEHNR and CDR2 FQNEAQ (reference sequence). This CDR3 reads CASSPSGDYEQYF. The CDR3, as DNA: TGTGCCAGCTCTCCTAGCGGCGACTACGAGCAGTACTTC.

In DNA form, the CDR3 reads TGTGCCAGCAGCCCTCGGGGAGACGGGACAGATACGCAGTATTTT. This encodes CASSPRGDGTDTQYF. The chain has TRBV14 and TRBJ2-3, with a tentative D call TRBD2 (5 bases). Germline CDR1 is SGHDN and CDR2 is FVKESK. The CDR3 sequence is 15 residues long. V was cut by 4 bases and J by 3 bases, with 14 bases left in between.

This chain uses TRBV9 with TRBJ1-1; no reliable D call. V dropped 0 bases and J dropped 1 base, with 7 bases sitting between them. CDR3 size: 14 residues. Germline CDR1 is SGDLS and CDR2 is YYNGEE. CDR3 in DNA: TGTGCCAGCAGCGTAGACATTCGGAACACTGAAGCTTTCTTT. It translates to CASSVDIRNTEAFF. The full variable domain, completed using reference TRBV9 and TRBJ1-1, is DSGVTQTPKHLITATGQRVTLRCSPRSGDLSVYWYQQSLDQGLQFLIQYYNGEERAKGNILERFSAQQFPDLHSELNLSSLELGDSALYFCASSVDIRNTEAFFGQGTRLTVV.

The rearrangement links TRBV7-8 to TRBJ2-5; TRBD1 might be the D (7 bases). The germline gives CDR1 SGHVS, CDR2 FQNEAQ. V was shortened by 2 bases and J by 5 bases, with 12 bases between the two germline ends. The CDR3 is 14 residues long. DNA of the CDR3: TGTGCCAGCAGCTTAACTGCAGGGGGGGAGACCCAGTACTTC. It codes for CASSLTAGGETQYF.

This clone was detected once. The V and J genes are TRBV10-1 and TRBJ1-1; D is uncertain. CDR3 length: 13 amino acids. V was trimmed by 5 bases and J by 1 base, leaving 8 bases between them. The germline gives CDR1 WNHNN, CDR2 SYGVQD (reference sequence). The CDR3, as DNA: TGCGCCAGCAGTTTCAGCGGGAACACTGAAGCTTTCTTT. Its protein product is CASSFSGNTEAFF.

The chain combines TRBV29-1 with TRBJ1-2; D is possibly TRBD1 (5 bases). Between the trimmed V and J ends, which lost 1 base and 0 bases, there was a span of 6 bases. The CDR3 is 13 residues long. Germline V gene data show CDR1 as SQVTM and CDR2 as ANQGSEA. The CDR3 spells CSVEAGTNYGYTF. The CDR3 DNA sequence: TGCAGCGTTGAAGCAGGGACTAACTATGGCTACACCTTC.

The CDR3 coding sequence is TGTGCCAGCAGCCCCGACAGTACCTACGAGCAGTACTTC. As protein: CASSPDSTYEQYF. The chain combines TRBV2 with TRBJ2-7; a weak D match, TRBD1 (5 bases). This CDR3 is 13 amino acids long. CDR1 is SNHLY, CDR2 FYNNEI, per germline. Trimming pared 6 bases from V and 2 bases from J, leaving 11 bases between.

This clone was seen a handful of times. The genes are TRBV6-5 and TRBJ2-1, with 7 bases identical to TRBD2. The ends lost 7 bases at V and 3 bases at J; junction bases unmatched: 6. The CDR3 spans 14 residues. CDR1 and CDR2 from the germline V gene are MNHEY and SVGAGI. CDR3 nucleotide sequence: TGTGCCAGCACCCCGGGGGGTTACTACAATGAGCAGTTCTTC. Protein product: CASTPGGYYNEQFF.

This chain links TRBV29-1 with TRBJ2-7; TRBD2 matches 8 bases. J gave up 0 bases and V 6 bases, and 10 bases lay outside the gene matches. In germline, CDR1 is SQVTM, CDR2 ANQGSEA. The CDR3 runs to 15 residues. CDR3 loop: CSVAQGTRGSYEQYF. The DNA of the CDR3 is TGCAGCGTAGCGCAGGGGACTAGGGGCTCCTACGAGCAGTACTTC.